One sample yielded the 23 T cell receptor beta chains listed below, sequenced in a study of T-cell reconstitution after alpha-beta-depleted transplantation in children. It was with unique molecular identifiers that the TCRbeta library was prepared. TCRdb reanalysed the PCR reads using MiXCR and keeps one entry per CDR3 protein. This sample has 450,000 to 600,000 distinct CDR3 sequences, with around a third found just once. Sequencing was performed on PBMCs from the stem cell graft donor, taken from the stem cell graft. These receptors originate from a human donor who donated a stem cell graft to a child with aplastic anemia.

This clonotype was picked up a small number of times. The chain recombines TRBV7-6 with TRBJ2-7; D may be TRBD2 (6 bases). The CDR3 is 15 residues long. With 5 bases removed from V and 3 bases from J, the gap between germline ends came to 17 bases. The germline V gene encodes CDR1 SGHVS and CDR2 FNYEAQ. The CDR3 DNA follows: TGTGCCAGCAGCCCGCGGGGAGGCCCTAACTACGAGCAGTACTTC. It is translated as CASSPRGGPNYEQYF.

The chain employs TRBV5-6 and TRBJ2-7; TRBD1 is a possible D gene (5 bases). Germline V lookup: CDR1 SGHDT, CDR2 YYEEEE. The ends were cut back, 3 bases at V and 6 bases at J, with 10 bases in the middle. The CDR3 totals 12 residues. CDR3 sequence: CASSWGPVEQYV. CDR3 in DNA: TGTGCCAGCAGCTGGGGCCCAGTCGAGCAGTACGTC.

This chain uses TRBV5-1 with TRBJ2-7, with TRBD2 matching over 9 bases. This CDR3 contains 18 residues. V trimming: 0 bases; J trimming: 0 bases; junction bases outside the gene matches: 10. CDR1 SGHRS and CDR2 YFSETQ come from the germline V gene. The DNA for the CDR3 is TGCGCCAGCAGCTTGGGTGCTAGCGGGACGTCCGCCTCCTACGAGCAGTACGTC. Amino acids: CASSLGASGTSASYEQYV.

This clonotype was detected ten times or more. The rearrangement links TRBV15 to TRBJ1-5; D gene ambiguous. V was clipped by 0 bases and J by 5 bases, with 11 bases between them. Germline assignment: CDR1 LNHNV and CDR2 YYDKDF (reference sequence). The CDR3 runs 15 residues. The CDR3: CATSRERRNYQPQHF. DNA of the CDR3: TGTGCCACCAGCAGAGAACGACGGAACTATCAGCCCCAGCATTTT.

This clonotype turned up a few times. The genes are TRBV12-3 or TRBV12-4 and TRBJ1-5; the D gene is possibly TRBD1 (6 bases). The CDR3 length is 11 residues. V lost 4 bases to trimming and J lost 13 bases, with 11 bases between them. The CDR3 DNA reads TGTGCCAGCAGTTCAAGACAGGTGCAGCATTTT. This gives the protein CASSSRQVQHF.

The J gene is TRBJ1-4, the V gene TRBV12-3 or TRBV12-4; D is undetermined. The CDR3 totals 14 residues. Trimming left V 6 bases short and J 8 bases short, with 16 bases between. The CDR3 region has the DNA TGTGCCAGCAGCCCCTTCGGTGGAGGGGAAAAACTGTTTTTT. Encoded protein: CASSPFGGGEKLFF.

The sample holds a few counts of this clonotype. The chain recombines TRBV12-3 or TRBV12-4 with TRBJ2-5; D is ambiguous. Deletions cut 0 bases from V and 5 bases from J, with 13 bases between. The CDR3 length is 15 residues. The CDR3 spells CASSLALLARETQYF. The DNA for the CDR3 is TGTGCCAGCAGTTTAGCGCTTTTGGCGCGGGAGACCCAGTACTTC.

The chain links TRBV6-5 to TRBJ2-6, with D perhaps matching TRBD1 (5 bases). CDR1 is MNHEY, CDR2 SVGAGI, per germline. The ends were cut back, 2 bases at V and 0 bases at J, with 5 bases in the middle. The CDR3 consists of 15 residues. CDR3 sequence (DNA): TGTGCCAGCAGTTACGACAGCTCTGGGGCCAACGTCCTGACTTTC. Translation: CASSYDSSGANVLTF.

This clonotype was picked up a small number of times. The V gene is TRBV20-1, the J gene TRBJ1-2; 9 bases agree with TRBD1. The V gene's germline CDR1 is DFQATT and CDR2 SNEGSKA (reference sequence). The CDR3 covers 16 residues. The V and J ends lost 3 bases and 2 bases, in that order; junction bases with no gene match: 10. The CDR3 DNA follows: TGCAGTGCTAGCCCCGGGACAGGGATTCAGAACTATGGCTACACCTTC. As protein: CSASPGTGIQNYGYTF.

The chain joins TRBV5-4 to TRBJ2-1; D is ambiguous. The CDR3 has 12 residues. Germline lookup yields CDR1 SGHNT and CDR2 YYREEE (reference sequence). V lost 2 bases and J 9 bases, leaving 9 bases between the germline ends. The CDR3 spells CASSFGATEQFF. The CDR3, as DNA: TGTGCCAGCAGCTTTGGTGCGACTGAGCAGTTCTTC.

The rearrangement links TRBV4-3 to TRBJ1-5; the D gene is possibly TRBD1 (5 bases). CDR1 is LGHNA and CDR2 is YSLEER in the germline V gene. There are 15 residues in the CDR3. V was trimmed by 0 bases and J by 3 bases, leaving 9 bases between them. The CDR3 loop reads CASSQDGGVNQPQHF. CDR3 sequence (DNA): TGCGCCAGCAGCCAAGATGGAGGGGTCAATCAGCCCCAGCATTTT.

The CDR3 spells CASSLNPAGETQYF. CDR3 bases: TGTGCCAGCAGCTTAAACCCAGCAGGAGAGACCCAGTACTTC. The chain combines TRBV7-3 with TRBJ2-5; D is unclear. This CDR3 has 14 residues. Germline loops: CDR1 SGHTA, CDR2 FQGTGA. Deletions cut 1 base from V and 4 bases from J, with 10 bases between.

The CDR3 coding sequence is TGTGCCAGCAGTTACCGACCACAGTCAAATGAGCAGTTCTTC. Residues: CASSYRPQSNEQFF. The V gene is TRBV6-2 or TRBV6-3, the J gene TRBJ2-1; D ambiguous. Per germline, CDR1 MNHEY and CDR2 SVGEGT. The V gene lost 2 bases and the J gene lost 7 bases, with 12 bases spanning the gap. The CDR3 spans 14 residues.

The chain couples TRBV30 to TRBJ2-2; 8 bases agree with TRBD2. The ends lost 8 bases at V and 6 bases at J; junction bases unmatched: 11. Germline V gene data show CDR1 as GTSNPN and CDR2 as SVGIG (reference sequence). The CDR3 is 14 amino acids. In DNA, the CDR3 is TGTGCCCGAACGGGAGGGCCTAATCCCGGGGAGCTGTTTTTT. This gives the protein CARTGGPNPGELFF. Full variable domain (missing parts from reference TRBV30 and TRBJ2-2): SQTIHQWPATLVQPVGSPLSLECTVEGTSNPNLYWYRQAAGRGLQLLFYSVGIGQISSEVPQNLSASRPQDRQFILSSKKLLLSDSGFYLCARTGGPNPGELFFGEGSRLTVL.

V is TRBV4-3 and J is TRBJ1-1; 7 nucleotides agree with TRBD1. J lost 0 bases, V lost 4 bases, and 14 bases had no gene match. In germline, CDR1 is LGHNA, CDR2 YSLEER. This CDR3 spans 18 amino acids. The CDR3 here is CASSPEGASSTVNTEAFF. CDR3 coding DNA: TGCGCCAGCAGCCCCGAGGGGGCATCTTCGACAGTGAACACTGAAGCTTTCTTT.

V gene TRBV12-3 or TRBV12-4 combines with J gene TRBJ2-1, with 10 bases matching TRBD2. CDR3 length: 16 residues. The ends lost 8 bases at V and 3 bases at J; junction bases unmatched: 10. The CDR3 spells CASGTGTSAFYNEQFF. The DNA of the CDR3 is TGTGCCAGCGGCACCGGGACTAGCGCTTTCTACAATGAGCAGTTCTTC.

The J gene is TRBJ1-5, the V gene TRBV5-1; tentatively, D is TRBD1 (6 bases). With 4 bases removed from V and 4 bases from J, the gap between germline ends came to 15 bases. The CDR3 covers 15 residues. Germline V gene lookup returns CDR1 SGHRS and CDR2 YFSETQ. The CDR3 spells CASSRMGGANQPQHF. The CDR3 region has the DNA TGCGCCAGCAGCCGGATGGGGGGGGCTAATCAGCCCCAGCATTTT.

This clonotype was counted a few times. The V and J genes are TRBV7-8 and TRBJ2-1; 10 positions match TRBD1. Unmatched junction bases numbered 2, after V lost 3 bases and J lost 3 bases. The CDR3 extends over 15 amino acids. Germline CDR1 is SGHVS and CDR2 is FQNEAQ. CDR3 residues: CASSLGQGYYNEQFF. The CDR3 DNA is TGTGCCAGCAGCTTGGGACAGGGGTACTACAATGAGCAGTTCTTC.

The chain joins TRBV7-2 to TRBJ2-1; D is uncertain. Trimming took 4 bases from V and 3 from J, leaving 7 bases between them. Germline V lookup: CDR1 SGHTA, CDR2 FQGNSA. This CDR3 contains 13 residues. CDR3 region: CASSSLGYNEQFF. The DNA for the CDR3 is TGTGCCAGCAGCTCCCTCGGCTACAATGAGCAGTTCTTC.

The chain joins TRBV11-2 to TRBJ2-1; D call uncertain. V gave up 4 bases and J gave up 7 bases, with 11 bases separating them. The CDR3 consists of 13 residues. Germline loops: CDR1 SGHAT, CDR2 FQNNGV. The CDR3 region is CASSSPVANEQFF. DNA of the CDR3: TGTGCCAGCAGCTCTCCAGTCGCAAATGAGCAGTTCTTC.

This clonotype appeared a few times. The gene calls are TRBV19 and TRBJ1-5; 8 positions match TRBD1. This CDR3 contains 17 residues. CDR1 and CDR2 (germline): LNHDA, SQIVND (reference sequence). With 5 bases clipped from V and 1 base from J, the junction kept 10 bases outside the gene matches. The chain's CDR3 is CASSDRPGQASNQPQHF. The CDR3 DNA follows: TGTGCCAGTAGTGATCGGCCGGGACAGGCAAGCAATCAGCCCCAGCATTTT.

The chain employs TRBV5-3 and TRBJ2-7, with D possibly matching TRBD2 (5 bases). TRBV5-3 counts as an open reading frame of uncertain function. This CDR3 has 14 amino acids. The CDR3 DNA sequence: TGTGTCAGAAGCTTAATACGTTGGGAGTACGAGCAGTACGTC. Amino acid sequence: CVRSLIRWEYEQYV.

This clonotype appeared a single time. The chain combines TRBV28 with TRBJ1-5; TRBD1 might be the D (5 bases). Germline CDR1 is MDHEN and CDR2 is SYDVKM. V lost 6 bases to trimming and J lost 5 bases, with 14 bases between them. The CDR3 has 14 residues. As DNA, the CDR3 is TGTGCCAGCAGCCAAGAAGGGGCCTATCAGCCCCAGCATTTT. This sequence encodes CASSQEGAYQPQHF.